These 22 T cell receptor beta chains share one sample of origin, sequenced in a study of blood T cell repertoires in COVID-19. The assay was immunoSEQ multiplex PCR, and TCRdb's table has in-frame clones only and misses some. The sample includes a few hundred thousand clones, less than 90% of them seen just once. Sequencing input: peripheral blood. These receptors were obtained from a woman aged 80 or over with active or convalescent COVID-19.

The rearrangement joins TRBV6-5 to TRBJ1-1, with D uncertain. The germline CDR1 and CDR2 sequences are MNHEY and SVGAGI. The CDR3 covers 13 residues. V was clipped by 1 base and J by 6 bases, with 9 bases between them. CDR3 sequence reads: CASSYFASSEAFF. The CDR3 bases are TGTGCCAGCAGTTACTTCGCGTCTTCTGAAGCTTTCTTT.

The V gene is TRBV2, the J gene TRBJ2-7, with TRBD1 identical over 10 bases. The CDR3 consists of 15 residues. Trimming removed 8 bases from V and 1 base from J; junction bases left unmatched: 8. Germline lookup yields CDR1 SNHLY and CDR2 FYNNEI. The chain's CDR3 is CASQIRDRGSYEQYF. The DNA of the CDR3 is TGTGCCAGCCAGATCAGGGACAGGGGATCCTACGAGCAGTACTTC.

The chain uses TRBV7-9 and TRBJ2-3; 13 positions match TRBD2. Germline CDR1 is SEHNR and CDR2 is FQNEAQ (reference sequence). V lost 4 bases and J lost 3; bases outside the gene matches: 1. CDR3 length: 15 amino acids. The CDR3 DNA follows: TGTGCCAGCAGCTGGACTAGCGGGGGAACAGATACGCAGTATTTT. Residues: CASSWTSGGTDTQYF.

The chain recombines TRBV5-4 with TRBJ2-3; 10 bases fit TRBD2. The length of the CDR3 is 15 residues. CDR1 and CDR2 from the germline V gene are SGHNT and YYREEE (reference sequence). V shed 3 bases and J 0 bases; nucleotides not matched to a gene: 1. The CDR3 is CASSWGLASTDTQYF. The CDR3 DNA reads TGTGCCAGCAGCTGGGGACTAGCGAGCACAGATACGCAGTATTTT.

CDR3: CASIREDGNKQFF. As DNA, the CDR3 is TGTGCCAGCATCAGGGAGGACGGTAATAAGCAGTTCTTC. The genes are TRBV2 and TRBJ2-1, with a possible D match to TRBD2 (6 bases). The CDR3 sequence is 13 residues long. CDR1 is SNHLY, CDR2 FYNNEI, per germline. V lost 7 bases to trimming and J lost 11 bases, with 18 bases between them.

The chain couples TRBV7-2 to TRBJ1-1; unclear D gene. The germline V and J ends were trimmed by 2 bases and 0 bases, with 7 bases remaining between them. From germline, CDR1 is SGHTA and CDR2 FQGNSA. The CDR3 is 14 residues long. The CDR3 protein is CASSLQQMNTEAFF. DNA of the CDR3: TGTGCCAGCAGCTTACAACAGATGAACACTGAAGCTTTCTTT.

The V call is TRBV5-1, the J call TRBJ2-7; D perhaps matches TRBD2 (5 bases). V dropped 0 bases and J dropped 2 bases, with 15 bases sitting between them. Germline values: CDR1 SGHRS, CDR2 YFSETQ. The CDR3 length is 16 residues. The CDR3 here is CASSLATSPPAYEQYF. The DNA of the CDR3 is TGCGCCAGCAGCTTGGCCACTAGTCCCCCAGCCTACGAGCAGTACTTC.

V gene TRBV7-9 combines with J gene TRBJ1-4; D might be TRBD1 (6 bases). V lost 2 bases and J lost 5, with 15 bases in between. Germline lookup yields CDR1 SEHNR and CDR2 FQNEAQ (reference sequence). This CDR3 has 16 amino acids. This CDR3 is CASSLYGAGENEKLFF. CDR3 nucleotide sequence: TGTGCCAGCAGCTTATATGGCGCAGGGGAGAATGAAAAACTGTTTTTT.

V and J are TRBV30 and TRBJ1-3; D is undetermined. Per the germline V gene, CDR1 is GTSNPN and CDR2 is SVGIG (reference sequence). V lost 0 bases, J lost 0 bases, and 9 bases lay in between. The CDR3 is 15 residues long. CDR3 residues: CAWSVLRSSGNTIYF. CDR3 bases: TGTGCCTGGAGTGTACTCCGTAGCTCTGGAAACACCATATATTTT.

This rearrangement joins TRBV5-1 to TRBJ2-7, with TRBD2 identical over 10 bases. J gave up 1 base and V 5 bases, and 9 bases lay outside the gene matches. There are 16 residues in the CDR3. Germline V gene lookup returns CDR1 SGHRS and CDR2 YFSETQ. CDR3 coding DNA: TGCGCCAGCAGTTATGAAACTAGCGGGGTATCCTACGAGCAGTACTTC. Protein sequence: CASSYETSGVSYEQYF. The complete variable domain, with remaining parts taken from reference TRBV5-1 and TRBJ2-7, reads KAGVTQTPRYLIKTRGQQVTLSCSPISGHRSVSWYQQTPGQGLQFLFEYFSETQRNKGNFPGRFSGRQFSNSRSEMNVSTLELGDSALYLCASSYETSGVSYEQYFGPGTRLTVT.

The genes are TRBV6-2 or TRBV6-3 and TRBJ1-2; TRBD1 agrees at 9 bases. V trimming: 4 bases; J trimming: 5 bases; junction bases outside the gene matches: 8. The length of the CDR3 is 15 residues. The germline V gene has CDR1 MNHEY and CDR2 SVGEGT. In DNA form, the CDR3 reads TGTGCCAGCAGTTCCCCAGGGACAGGGTCGTATGGCTACACCTTC. Translated: CASSSPGTGSYGYTF.

The chain uses TRBV5-3 and TRBJ1-2; D is undetermined. TRBV5-3 is marked as an open reading frame, function uncertain. The germline V and J ends were trimmed by 1 base and 2 bases, with 6 bases remaining between them. The CDR3 consists of 13 residues. The CDR3 DNA follows: TGTGCCAGAAGCTTGCACAGCAACTATGGCTACACCTTC. Translation: CARSLHSNYGYTF.

V gene TRBV9 combines with J gene TRBJ2-1; possible D gene TRBD2, 5 bases. The CDR3 covers 15 residues. Germline CDR1 is SGDLS and CDR2 is YYNGEE. The V end was cut by 0 bases, the J end by 8 bases, with 15 bases between. The CDR3 sequence is CASSVVVGDRDEQFF. CDR3 nucleotide sequence: TGTGCCAGCAGCGTAGTCGTGGGAGATCGGGATGAGCAGTTCTTC.

This clone came up once. The chain is built from TRBV18 and TRBJ1-1; D gene unclear. This CDR3 has 11 residues. Looked up from germline, CDR1 is KGHSH and CDR2 is LQKENI. Between the trimmed V and J ends, which lost 8 bases and 6 bases, there was a span of 10 bases. The CDR3 reads CASREYSEAFF. CDR3 bases: TGTGCCAGCCGGGAGTATTCTGAAGCTTTCTTT.

The V call is TRBV30, the J call TRBJ2-7; D is unresolved. Germline V gene lookup returns CDR1 GTSNPN and CDR2 SVGIG (reference sequence). The germline V and J ends were trimmed by 3 bases and 7 bases, with 7 bases remaining between them. There are 10 residues in the CDR3. In DNA form, the CDR3 reads TGTGCCTGGAGGGGCCGGGAGCAGTACTTC. Translating it yields CAWRGREQYF.

This clone was seen a few times. The V gene is TRBV18, the J gene TRBJ2-5, with D maybe TRBD1 (5 bases). Trimming took 1 base from V and 2 from J, leaving 11 bases between them. The germline CDR1 and CDR2 sequences are KGHSH and LQKENI. The CDR3 is made up of 15 amino acids. This CDR3 is CASSPRWQGQETQYF. The DNA of the CDR3 is TGTGCCAGCTCACCACGATGGCAGGGTCAAGAGACCCAGTACTTC. The variable domain in full, completed from reference TRBV18 and TRBJ2-5, reads NAGVMQNPRHLVRRRGQEARLRCSPMKGHSHVYWYRQLPEEGLKFMVYLQKENIIDESGMPKERFSAEFPKEGPSILRIQQVVRGDSAAYFCASSPRWQGQETQYFGPGTRLLVL.

The chain couples TRBV29-1 to TRBJ2-7; TRBD1 matches at 9 bases. The germline V gene encodes CDR1 SQVTM and CDR2 ANQGSEA. The CDR3 has 15 residues. The J segment lost 3 bases and the V segment lost 0 bases, leaving 6 bases of the junction unmatched. CDR3 residues: CSVEDLTGGDYEQYF. The CDR3 nucleotides are TGCAGCGTTGAAGATCTTACAGGGGGCGACTACGAGCAGTACTTC.

This clone was counted once. This rearrangement joins TRBV7-8 to TRBJ2-2; tentative D call: TRBD2 (6 bases). Trimming left V 8 bases short and J 1 base short, with 8 bases between. The CDR3 runs 13 residues. The germline CDR1 and CDR2 sequences are SGHVS and FQNEAQ. The CDR3 DNA follows: TGTGCCAGCCGGGGAGGGAACACCGGGGAGCTGTTTTTT. Residues: CASRGGNTGELFF.

V gene TRBV19 combines with J gene TRBJ2-4; TRBD2 matches at 10 bases. Germline V lookup: CDR1 LNHDA, CDR2 SQIVND (reference sequence). V was pared by 10 bases and J by 7 bases, with 13 bases of the junction left unmatched. The CDR3 has 15 amino acids. CDR3 in amino acids: CATNPAGGLGNIQYF. The CDR3 DNA reads as TGTGCCACCAACCCAGCGGGGGGGCTGGGGAACATTCAGTACTTC.

The V call is TRBV7-2, the J call TRBJ2-4, with 9 positions matching TRBD1. CDR1 and CDR2 from the germline V gene are SGHTA and FQGNSA. The CDR3 extends over 17 amino acids. The V and J ends lost 5 bases and 0 bases, in that order; junction bases with no gene match: 8. As DNA, the CDR3 is TGTGCCAGCAGCGACTACAGGGGGCTGTTAGCCAAAAACATTCAGTACTTC. Its translation: CASSDYRGLLAKNIQYF. The complete variable domain, with remaining parts taken from reference TRBV7-2 and TRBJ2-4, reads GAGVSQSPSNKVTEKGKDVELRCDPISGHTALYWYRQSLGQGLEFLIYFQGNSAPDKSGLPSDRFSAERTGGSVSTLTIQRTQQEDSAVYLCASSDYRGLLAKNIQYFGAGTRLSVL.

The chain has TRBV28 and TRBJ1-6; D unclear. The germline CDR1 and CDR2 sequences are MDHEN and SYDVKM. V lost 5 bases, J lost 11 bases, and 13 bases lay in between. CDR3 size: 13 residues. This CDR3 reads CASSGRLLAPLHF. CDR3 nucleotides: TGTGCCAGCAGTGGTAGACTCCTGGCACCCCTCCACTTT.

This chain uses TRBV6-6 with TRBJ2-1; 8 bases are a match to TRBD2. The CDR3 consists of 16 residues. The germline V gene has CDR1 MNHNY and CDR2 SVGAGI (reference sequence). Trimming at V came to 6 bases and at J to 2 bases, leaving 9 bases not matched to a gene. CDR3 residues: CASSRGAGVAYNEQFF. In DNA form, the CDR3 reads TGTGCCAGCAGCCGAGGAGCGGGAGTTGCCTACAATGAGCAGTTCTTC.